Following are 30 T cell receptor beta chains from one sample sequenced in a study of immune heterogeneity within non-small cell lung tumors. The authors used about 610 ng of bulk tumor genomic DNA per sample as template. Several biopsies were spaced far apart within each primary tumor and obtained as surgery took place. Enrolled individuals presented with untreated, newly diagnosed non-small cell lung cancer and received curative surgery. A multiplex PCR containing 32 V primers and 13 J primers was used to amplify TCR beta CDR3. TCRdb reprocessed the multiplex PCR reads with MiXCR, giving one entry per CDR3 protein. The repertoire holds 14,000 to 15,000 distinct CDR3 sequences, with 25% to 35% as singletons. Input material: lung tumor tissue. The receptors stem from a man in his forties with non-small cell lung cancer.

This clonotype showed up many times. The rearrangement joins TRBV7-3 to TRBJ2-1; 11 bases are shared with TRBD2. Germline lookup yields CDR1 SGHTA and CDR2 FQGTGA. The CDR3 runs 15 residues. Trimming took 5 bases from V and 3 from J; bases not matched to a gene: 3. The CDR3 loop is CASSIAGGDYNEQFF. DNA of the CDR3: TGTGCCAGCAGCATAGCGGGAGGGGACTACAATGAGCAGTTCTTC.

This chain joins TRBV30 and TRBJ1-5; D unresolved. Deletions cut 4 bases from V and 4 bases from J, with 11 bases between. CDR1 and CDR2 (germline): GTSNPN, SVGIG (reference sequence). The CDR3 totals 13 residues. The CDR3 reads CAWNDGGNQPQHF. In nucleotides, the CDR3 is TGTGCCTGGAACGACGGTGGTAATCAGCCCCAGCATTTT.

This clonotype occurred many times. V is TRBV10-3 and J is TRBJ2-7, with D possibly TRBD2 on 7 matching bases. Germline CDR1 and CDR2: ENHRY and SYGVKD. The CDR3 is 16 amino acids. Deletions cut 2 bases from V and 2 bases from J, with 16 bases between. The DNA of the CDR3 is TGTGCCATCAGTGAGCAGGGGACTAAAGGAGCCTACGAGCAGTACTTC. It is translated as CAISEQGTKGAYEQYF.

This clonotype was observed a few times. The chain employs TRBV7-9 and TRBJ2-7, with a weak D call TRBD2 (6 bases). The CDR3 is made up of 14 amino acids. Deletions cut 8 bases from V and 3 bases from J, with 17 bases between. The germline V gene has CDR1 SEHNR and CDR2 FQNEAQ (reference sequence). CDR3 DNA: TGTGCCAGCGCCCCGGAGGGCCCCCGCTACGAGCAGTACTTC. Amino acid sequence: CASAPEGPRYEQYF.

The gene calls are TRBV9 and TRBJ2-5, with D unresolved. Trimming shortened V by 0 bases and J by 5 bases, and 14 bases separated the two germline ends. The V gene's germline CDR1 is SGDLS and CDR2 YYNGEE. The CDR3 runs to 15 residues. CDR3 amino acids: CASSVALGLRETQYF. The CDR3, as DNA: TGTGCCAGCAGCGTAGCCCTCGGCCTCAGGGAGACCCAGTACTTC.

As concerns this clonotype: A much larger clone lies one base from this, so it may be a read error. The CDR3 ends on some other residue instead of the conserved phenylalanine or tryptophan, so this is likely a read error. CDR3 nucleotides: TGTGCCAGCAGCTTAGGGACAGTCTCTGGAAACACCATATATCTT. Translation gives CASSLGTVSGNTIYL. The V and J genes are TRBV13 and TRBJ1-3; D perhaps matches TRBD1 (5 bases). V lost 0 bases, J lost 0 bases, and 6 bases lay in between. The CDR3 loop spans 15 amino acids. CDR1 is PRHDT and CDR2 is FYEKMQ in the germline V gene (reference sequence).

This clonotype was observed many times. V is TRBV7-8 and J is TRBJ2-7; D is possibly TRBD1 or TRBD2 (5 bases each). Trimming pared 5 bases from V and 0 bases from J, leaving 14 bases between. Germline V gene sequence: CDR1 SGHVS, CDR2 FQNEAQ. The CDR3 loop spans 15 amino acids. The CDR3, as DNA: TGTGCCAGCAGCCCCCCTCCCGGGACCTCCTACGAGCAGTACTTC. It specifies CASSPPPGTSYEQYF.

This clonotype is medium-sized within its sample. The chain carries TRBV20-1 and TRBJ1-3, with D uncertain. Germline V gene lookup returns CDR1 DFQATT and CDR2 SNEGSKA (reference sequence). CDR3 length: 13 residues. With 5 bases removed from V and 0 bases from J, the gap between germline ends came to 8 bases. The CDR3 DNA reads TGCAGTGCTGTCATAGGCTCTGGAAACACCATATATTTT. Protein sequence: CSAVIGSGNTIYF.

This clonotype showed up many times. The DNA for the CDR3 is TGCAGTGCTAGACAGACTAGCGGGAGGGTTTACAATGAGCAGTTCTTC. Encoded protein: CSARQTSGRVYNEQFF. The chain joins TRBV20-1 to TRBJ2-1; 14 bases align to TRBD2. The ends lost 2 bases at V and 4 bases at J; junction bases unmatched: 4. The CDR3 spans 16 residues. Germline loops: CDR1 DFQATT, CDR2 SNEGSKA (reference sequence).

This clonotype was seen repeatedly, ten times or more. CDR3 sequence: CASRGGGRGNTIYF. Here the CDR3 DNA reads TGTGCCAGCAGAGGAGGGGGACGCGGAAACACCATATATTTT. The genes are TRBV11-3 and TRBJ1-3, with D perhaps matching TRBD1 (6 bases). Germline values: CDR1 SGHNT, CDR2 YENEEA. The V and J ends lost 6 bases and 4 bases respectively, with 13 bases between them. CDR3 length: 14 amino acids.

This clonotype was detected ten times or more. The chain links TRBV6-1 to TRBJ2-2; 7 bases agree with TRBD1. The CDR3 extends over 16 amino acids. V was pared by 8 bases and J by 3 bases, with 12 bases of the junction left unmatched. In germline, CDR1 is MNHNS, CDR2 SASEGT. CDR3 protein: CASGRKGGVDTGELFF. The DNA for the CDR3 is TGTGCCAGCGGCAGAAAAGGGGGCGTAGACACCGGGGAGCTGTTTTTT.

Comment on this clonotype: A much bigger clone sits one base away, suggesting this may be a read error. The chain carries TRBV20-1 and TRBJ1-6; D may be TRBD1 (5 bases). V was shortened by 2 bases and J by 5 bases, with 10 bases between the two germline ends. The V gene's germline CDR1 is DFQATT and CDR2 SNEGSKA (reference sequence). The CDR3 runs 14 residues. The DNA for the CDR3 is TGCAGTGCTAGAATCTTGGGGGATAATTCACCCCTCCACTTT. Protein product: CSARILGDNSPLHF.

This clonotype showed up many times. The chain recombines TRBV7-2 with TRBJ2-1, with no clear D. The CDR3 sequence is 15 residues long. The V end lost 4 bases, the J end lost 0 bases, and 10 bases lay between the germline ends. The germline V gene has CDR1 SGHTA and CDR2 FQGNSA. CDR3 loop: CASSYLYSSYNEQFF. CDR3 DNA sequence: TGTGCCAGCAGCTATTTGTACAGCTCCTACAATGAGCAGTTCTTC.

About this clonotype: Being one base from a much bigger clone, this may be a read error. The chain has TRBV6-1 and TRBJ2-7; maybe TRBD1 (5 bases). CDR1 and CDR2 (germline): MNHNS, SASEGT. The CDR3 runs to 13 residues. The CDR3 here is CVSRAPGGLEQYF. In nucleotides, the CDR3 is TGTGTCAGCAGGGCCCCGGGTGGGTTAGAGCAGTACTTC.

By share of the sample, this clonotype is medium-sized. The CDR3 region is CASTRQGILGYTF. CDR3 DNA: TGTGCCAGCACCCGACAGGGGATTCTTGGCTACACCTTC. The J gene is TRBJ1-2, the V gene TRBV12-3 or TRBV12-4, with TRBD1 matching 8 bases. With V trimmed by 7 bases and J by 7 bases, 8 bases remained unmatched. The CDR3 is made up of 13 amino acids.

This clonotype has ten or more counts. The genes are TRBV5-1 and TRBJ2-3; TRBD2 matches at 12 bases. V trimming: 3 bases; J trimming: 3 bases; junction bases outside the gene matches: 5. Per the germline V gene, CDR1 is SGHRS and CDR2 is YFSETQ. The CDR3 sequence is 16 residues long. DNA of the CDR3: TGCGCCAGCAGCTCGGGACTAGCGGGTCAAACAGATACGCAGTATTTT. This gives the protein CASSSGLAGQTDTQYF.

In regard to this clonotype: A read error is possible here, since a much larger clone lies one base away. The chain combines TRBV4-1 with TRBJ2-2; TRBD1 might be the D (5 bases). Germline V gives CDR1 MGHRA, CDR2 YSYEKL. With 4 bases removed from V and 0 bases from J, the gap between germline ends came to 15 bases. The CDR3 has 17 amino acids. CDR3 in amino acids: CASSRQTVRSNTGELFF. The CDR3 DNA follows: TGCGCCAGCAGCCGCCAGACAGTGAGGTCGAACACCGGGGAGCTGTTTTTT.

The sample holds many counts of this clonotype. The rearrangement joins TRBV6-1 to TRBJ1-5, with D possibly matching TRBD1 (5 bases). CDR1 MNHNS and CDR2 SASEGT come from the germline V gene. The germline V and J ends were trimmed by 4 bases and 10 bases, with 14 bases remaining between them. This CDR3 region has 13 residues. CDR3 bases: TGTGCCAGCAGTGGGGGACCGAGCAATCCCCAGCATTTT. It is translated as CASSGGPSNPQHF.

A word on this clonotype: This clone may be a read error of a much larger clone one base away. The CDR3 carries no conserved terminal phenylalanine or tryptophan, so it likely arises from a read error. This rearrangement joins TRBV7-3 to TRBJ2-1, with 9 positions matching TRBD1. Trimming removed 8 bases from V and 0 bases from J; junction bases left unmatched: 2. The CDR3 runs 14 residues. Germline values: CDR1 SGHTA, CDR2 FQGTGA. The CDR3 is CASGTGSSYNEQFL. The CDR3 DNA is TGTGCCAGCGGGACAGGGAGCTCCTACAATGAGCAGTTCCTC.

The sample holds a few counts of this clonotype. J is TRBJ2-5 and V is TRBV5-8, with D perhaps TRBD2 (5 bases). The germline V gene encodes CDR1 SGHTS and CDR2 YDEGEE. V was clipped by 3 bases and J by 3 bases, with 15 bases between them. This CDR3 spans 15 amino acids. The CDR3 nucleotides are TGTGCCAGCAGCTCAACCGATACTAGTAAAGAGACCCAGTACTTC. Protein product: CASSSTDTSKETQYF.

This clonotype was detected ten times or more. The genes are TRBV5-6 and TRBJ2-7, with D unresolved. The CDR3 length is 15 residues. CDR1 and CDR2 from the germline V gene are SGHDT and YYEEEE. Trimming stripped 3 bases from V and 0 bases from J, with 13 bases between. The CDR3 DNA is TGTGCCAGCAGCTCCTTGGATCTTAGCTCCTACGAGCAGTACTTC. Its protein is CASSSLDLSSYEQYF.

This clonotype is classed as medium-sized (0.01 to 0.1%). V gene TRBV28 combines with J gene TRBJ2-7; D ambiguous. Trimming left V 8 bases short and J 7 bases short, with 9 bases between. The CDR3 consists of 10 residues. From germline, CDR1 is MDHEN and CDR2 SYDVKM. CDR3 residues: CASGPREQYF. The DNA of the CDR3 is TGTGCCAGCGGGCCCCGGGAGCAGTACTTC.

The chain employs TRBV10-2 and TRBJ2-1; 8 bases align to TRBD2. The germline V gene has CDR1 WSHSY and CDR2 SAAADI. CDR3 length: 15 amino acids. Trimming removed 6 bases from V and 2 bases from J; junction bases left unmatched: 6. CDR3 in amino acids: CASRTAGVTYNEQFF. Here the CDR3 DNA reads TGCGCCAGCAGGACAGCGGGGGTAACCTACAATGAGCAGTTCTTC.

The sample holds a few counts of this clonotype. The chain uses TRBV6-1 and TRBJ1-1; no clear D gene. There are 12 residues in the CDR3. The germline gives CDR1 MNHNS, CDR2 SASEGT. Deletions cut 3 bases from V and 4 bases from J, with 6 bases between. The CDR3 DNA follows: TGTGCCAGCAGTGATAGGGTCACTGAAGCTTTCTTT. Translating gives CASSDRVTEAFF.

This clonotype rates as medium-sized. This chain uses TRBV15 with TRBJ2-3; maybe TRBD2 (6 bases). V was pared by 5 bases and J by 1 base, with 16 bases between. CDR3 size: 16 residues. Germline loops: CDR1 LNHNV, CDR2 YYDKDF (reference sequence). The CDR3 DNA reads TGTGCCACCAGCGAGCGGGCGTGGGAACGCACAGATACGCAGTATTTT. Amino acid sequence: CATSERAWERTDTQYF.

This clonotype was recorded many times. The V gene is TRBV12-3 or TRBV12-4, the J gene TRBJ2-7; the D gene is possibly TRBD2 (6 bases). This CDR3 spans 13 amino acids. The V and J ends lost 9 bases and 2 bases respectively, with 14 bases between them. CDR3 in DNA: TGTGCCAGTTGCCCCGCGGGAACCTACGAGCAGTACTTC. This encodes CASCPAGTYEQYF.

This clonotype is categorized as medium-sized. The CDR3 sequence is CASSQLQGSREQYF. CDR3 nucleotide sequence: TGCGCCAGCAGCCAATTACAGGGTAGCCGCGAGCAGTACTTC. The chain has TRBV4-1 and TRBJ2-7, with D maybe TRBD1 (6 bases). CDR1 and CDR2 from the germline V gene are MGHRA and YSYEKL. Trimming took off 2 bases at V and 6 bases at J, with 14 bases between the two ends. CDR3 length: 14 amino acids.

The chain recombines TRBV4-1 with TRBJ2-1; no clear D. The V end lost 2 bases, the J end lost 0 bases, and 14 bases lay between the germline ends. The CDR3 contains 17 residues. Germline lookup yields CDR1 MGHRA and CDR2 YSYEKL. The DNA for the CDR3 is TGCGCCAGCAGCCAACCCCCTGGGCAAAGCTCCTACAATGAGCAGTTCTTC. Its protein is CASSQPPGQSSYNEQFF.

Note on this clonotype: One end of the junction varies from germline; a read error may be responsible. This chain connects TRBV7-9 to TRBJ2-7; D tentatively reads TRBD1 or TRBD2 (6 bases each). The length of the CDR3 is 15 residues. Germline V gene data show CDR1 as SEHNR and CDR2 as FQNEAQ (reference sequence). CDR3 region: CDSSSSLHGGVEQYF. The CDR3, as DNA: TGTGACAGCAGCTCCTCCCTCCACGGGGGCGTCGAGCAGTACTTC.

Sample share makes this clonotype medium-sized. V and J are TRBV6-2 or TRBV6-3 and TRBJ2-3; TRBD2 agrees at 11 bases. CDR3 size: 15 residues. The germline CDR1 and CDR2 sequences are MNHEY and SVGEGT. V dropped 4 bases and J dropped 15; count of bases not matched to a gene: 15. The DNA of the CDR3 is TGTGCCAGCAGTTTGACCCTAACTAGCGGGAGCAGTCACTATTTT. Translated, it gives CASSLTLTSGSSHYF.